These T cell receptor beta chains were read from a single sample in a study of shared clonotypes between healthy human individuals. The table came from immunoSEQ multiplex PCR; TCRdb's copy has only in-frame clones and leaves some out. The profile shows hundreds of thousands of clones, about two thirds of them singletons. The sequenced material came from memory CD4+ T cells sorted from blood. The receptor source for this set is a woman in her twenties or thirties in good health. Both conserved end residues are part of each CDR3.

TRBJ2-5,TRBV2,CASSYGAETQYF
TRBJ2-5,TRBV29-1,CSVKWTQETQYF
TRBJ2-1,TRBV28,CASSSPSSPAYNEQFF
TRBJ2-6,TRBV5-8,CASSPGRAGANVLTF
TRBJ2-5,TRBV27,CASSLYNTGGQETQYF
TRBJ1-2,TRBV5-1,CASSRDRGGYGYTF
TRBJ2-7,TRBV11-2,CASSPGGQYEQYF
TRBJ2-7,TRBV6-5,CASSYSLAGDEQYF
TRBJ2-7,TRBV6-1,CASSEVGEGEQYF
TRBJ2-1,TRBV7-6,CASRPLAGVRNEQFF
TRBJ2-7,TRBV6-5,CASSYVPGQTYEQYF
TRBJ1-5,TRBV4-1,CASSQDPSNQPQHF